The clone carrying this T cell receptor (beta chain) was seen a handful of times. Its antigen is still unknown. Using its own MiXCR run on the reads, TCRdb lists one record per CDR3 protein. The sample yields some 920,000 distinct CDR3 sequences, 30% to 40% seen once. This record comes from a study of T cell repertoires in cytomegalovirus infection. As for the study in general: Researchers turned to recently identified HLA-C-restricted CMV epitopes as well as well-studied HLA-B-restricted ones. Matching HLA type and CMV infection were both indicated by public TCR beta signatures.

Notes on the study in general: The ex vivo response was dominated by HLA-C-restricted CMV-specific TCR beta clonotypes. Carriage of CMV together with the relevant HLA was identifiable through cumulative public TCR beta family frequency.

V trimming: 8 bases; J trimming: 2 bases; junction bases outside the gene matches: 3. This CDR3 contains 14 residues. CDR1 ENHRY and CDR2 SYGVKD come from the germline V gene. The material sequenced was cultured CD8+ T cells from PBMCs, taken from culture after CMV antigen stimulation. V and J are TRBV10-3 and TRBJ2-1; the match to TRBD2 covers 10 bases. The clonotype was recovered from a human donor in good health (CMV status not recorded). Some clones in this sample may be carry-over from other donors' samples. Here the CDR3 DNA reads TGTGCCATCGAAGCGGGGGGGCCCTACAATGAGCAGTTCTTC. Its protein product is CAIEAGGPYNEQFF.